This T cell receptor (beta chain) was recorded in a study of graft-versus-host responses after intestinal transplantation. Turning to the study itself: Recipients had multivisceral, liver-intestinal, or isolated intestinal transplants.

Some clones are missing from TCRdb's copy, which holds only in-frame ones; the method was immunoSEQ multiplex PCR. The sample lists 70,000 to 75,000 clones, around 90% seen once, with around 2.5% in the top ten. With respect to this clone: Its specificity is not known.

Between the trimmed V and J ends, which lost 6 bases and 4 bases, there was a span of 9 bases. The germline gives CDR1 MNHNS, CDR2 SASEGT. The CDR3 has 12 amino acids. The chain is built from TRBV6-1 and TRBJ1-1; D possibly corresponds to TRBD1 (6 bases). Sequenced material: unstimulated CD8+ T cells sorted from spleen or lymph node cells, taken before intestinal transplant. The clonotype was recovered from a human donor who received an intestinal transplant. This CDR3 is CASRAGVTEAFF. CDR3 DNA sequence: TGTGCCAGCAGAGCAGGGGTCACTGAAGCTTTCTTT.